The rows below give T cell receptor beta chains drawn from one sample of a study of siplizumab effects on memory and regulatory T cells. The protocol was immunoSEQ multiplex PCR, while the TCRdb copy is restricted to in-frame clones and leaves out a portion. The table has 50,000 or so clones, 95% to 97% seen once; the top ten hold 0.5% to 0.7%. Sequencing was carried out using naive CD4+ T cells sorted from blood. Receptors were obtained from a human donor in good health. Each CDR3 is given with its conserved first and last residue. A D gene is named only where the DNA matches it firmly. Size is omitted from some rows. Given values are once, few, many or a class for expanded clones.

clone size,CDR3 length,V gene,D gene,J gene,CDR3 protein,CDR3 DNA
NA,13,TRBV19,NA,TRBJ2-5,CASSMRTPETQYF,TGTGCCAGTAGTATGCGAACTCCAGAGACCCAGTACTTC
NA,15,TRBV5-1,TRBD2,TRBJ2-3,CASSFLAGGADTQYF,TGCGCCAGCAGCTTTTTAGCGGGAGGGGCAGATACGCAGTATTTT
NA,12,TRBV5-4,NA,TRBJ2-7,CASSYPGYEQYF,TGTGCCAGCAGCTACCCCGGCTACGAGCAGTACTTC
NA,14,TRBV29-1,NA,TRBJ1-4,CSVLLPLRGEKLFF,TGCAGCGTTCTTCTACCCCTCCGCGGGGAAAAACTGTTTTTT
NA,12,TRBV27,NA,TRBJ2-3,CASSTYTDTQYF,TGTGCCAGCTCGACATACACAGATACGCAGTATTTT
NA,16,TRBV5-1,TRBD2,TRBJ2-1,CASSFYGTSGYNEQFF,TGCGCCAGCAGCTTTTACGGGACTAGCGGATACAATGAGCAGTTCTTC
NA,12,TRBV6-6,TRBD1,TRBJ1-1,CASSPGGARAFF,TGTGCCAGCAGTCCAGGGGGCGCGAGAGCTTTCTTT
once,12,TRBV11-3,NA,TRBJ1-1,CASSPRDGEAFF,TGTGCCAGCAGCCCAAGGGACGGTGAAGCTTTCTTT
NA,15,TRBV5-1,NA,TRBJ2-2,CASSLPVGDVGELFF,TGCGCCAGCAGCCTGCCCGTCGGGGATGTTGGGGAGCTGTTTTTT
NA,14,TRBV30,TRBD2,TRBJ2-7,CAWTSGRETYEQYF,TGTGCCTGGACTAGCGGGAGGGAAACCTACGAGCAGTACTTC
NA,13,TRBV30,TRBD1,TRBJ2-5,CAWSVRQGETQYF,TGTGCCTGGAGTGTACGACAGGGGGAGACCCAGTACTTC
NA,15,TRBV19,TRBD2,TRBJ2-1,CASRRTSENYNEQFF,TGTGCCAGTAGAAGGACTAGCGAAAACTACAATGAGCAGTTCTTC
once,13,TRBV5-4,TRBD1,TRBJ1-2,CASSSGQNYGYTF,TGTGCCAGCAGCTCGGGACAGAACTATGGCTACACCTTC
NA,13,TRBV29-1,NA,TRBJ2-7,CSVVELHSYEQYF,TGCAGCGTTGTCGAGCTCCACTCCTACGAGCAGTACTTC
NA,14,TRBV6-4,NA,TRBJ1-2,CASSDRVLLYGYTF,TGTGCCAGCAGTGACAGGGTCCTACTCTATGGCTACACCTTC
NA,16,TRBV19,TRBD1,TRBJ1-5,CASSSPGQGSNQPQHF,TGTGCCAGTAGTTCTCCGGGACAGGGGAGCAATCAGCCCCAGCATTTT
once,15,TRBV7-9,NA,TRBJ2-4,CASSTAGTKQNIQYF,TGTGCCAGCAGCACAGCCGGGACCAAACAAAACATTCAGTACTTC
NA,15,TRBV19,NA,TRBJ2-1,CASSKSGLSYNEQFF,TGTGCCAGTAGTAAAAGCGGGCTCTCCTACAATGAGCAGTTCTTC
NA,12,TRBV19,NA,TRBJ2-1,CASSMVSAEQFF,TGTGCCAGTAGTATGGTCTCGGCTGAGCAGTTCTTC
NA,15,TRBV4-1,TRBD2,TRBJ2-1,CASSLGLAEYNEQFF,TGCGCCAGCAGCCTCGGACTAGCGGAGTACAATGAGCAGTTCTTC
few,12,TRBV2,NA,TRBJ1-5,CASKGREQPQHF,TGTGCCAGCAAGGGCAGGGAACAGCCCCAGCATTTT
NA,15,TRBV7-3,NA,TRBJ2-7,CASSLSPAGRYEQYF,TGTGCCAGCAGCTTAAGTCCAGCGGGCCGCTACGAGCAGTACTTC
NA,17,TRBV19,TRBD2,TRBJ2-2,CASSIVGSGRSPGELFF,TGTGCCAGTAGTATAGTCGGTAGCGGGAGGTCCCCCGGGGAGCTGTTTTTT
NA,15,TRBV19,TRBD2,TRBJ2-5,CASSPGLAGGETQYF,TGTGCCAGTAGCCCGGGACTAGCGGGAGGCGAGACCCAGTACTTC
NA,15,TRBV7-2,TRBD2,TRBJ2-7,CASSLVAGVSYEQYF,TGTGCCAGCAGCTTAGTAGCGGGAGTCTCCTACGAGCAGTACTTC
once,13,TRBV30,NA,TRBJ2-7,CAWSTGKSYEQYF,TGTGCCTGGAGTACAGGGAAATCCTACGAGCAGTACTTC
NA,17,TRBV19,TRBD1,TRBJ1-2,CASNDPVRQGSAYGYTF,TGTGCCAGTAATGACCCAGTCCGACAGGGGTCCGCCTATGGCTACACCTTC
NA,15,TRBV7-2,NA,TRBJ2-3,CASSSRPSSTDTQYF,TGTGCCAGCAGCTCCCGACCGTCGAGCACAGATACGCAGTATTTT
once,11,TRBV2,NA,TRBJ2-5,CASRSEETQYF,TGTGCCAGCAGATCCGAGGAGACCCAGTACTTC
NA,16,TRBV2,NA,TRBJ1-5,CASKASQWVSNQPQHF,TGTGCCAGCAAAGCCTCCCAATGGGTTAGCAATCAGCCCCAGCATTTT
NA,15,TRBV18,TRBD1,TRBJ1-1,CASSTGTGKLSEAFF,TGTGCCAGCTCGACCGGGACAGGGAAGCTTTCTGAAGCTTTCTTT
NA,15,TRBV19,NA,TRBJ2-1,CASSIDGQNYNEQFF,TGTGCCAGTAGTATAGATGGCCAGAACTACAATGAGCAGTTCTTC
NA,12,TRBV29-1,NA,TRBJ1-2,CSVEKGWGGYTF,TGCAGCGTTGAAAAGGGGTGGGGTGGCTACACCTTC
medium-sized,12,TRBV6-6,NA,TRBJ2-5,CASSISAETQYF,TGTGCCAGCAGCATTAGCGCGGAGACCCAGTACTTC
NA,13,TRBV10-3,TRBD1,TRBJ2-5,CAIGTGKLEAQYF,TGTGCCATCGGGACAGGGAAGCTTGAGGCCCAGTACTTC
NA,15,TRBV27,TRBD1,TRBJ2-7,CASKLLRDRGYEQYF,TGTGCCAGCAAACTTCTTCGGGACAGGGGATACGAGCAGTACTTC
once,13,TRBV28,NA,TRBJ2-3,CASSSQNTDTQYF,TGTGCCAGCAGTTCCCAGAATACAGATACGCAGTATTTT
NA,18,TRBV5-5,TRBD2,TRBJ2-7,CASSLHASGVGNSYEQYF,TGTGCCAGCAGCTTGCATGCTAGCGGGGTGGGGAACTCCTACGAGCAGTACTTC
NA,18,TRBV11-2,TRBD2,TRBJ2-7,CASRTGRGTSGRSYEQYF,TGTGCCAGCAGGACAGGGAGGGGGACTAGCGGGAGATCCTACGAGCAGTACTTC
NA,15,TRBV5-4,NA,TRBJ2-5,CASSSRDRFWETQYF,TGTGCCAGCAGCTCCCGGGACCGATTCTGGGAGACCCAGTACTTC
NA,14,TRBV6-6,NA,TRBJ2-1,CASSYLRGGNEQFF,TGTGCCAGCAGTTACCTAAGAGGAGGCAATGAGCAGTTCTTC
once,14,TRBV19,TRBD1,TRBJ2-7,CASSLRQGAGEQYF,TGTGCCAGTAGCCTAAGACAGGGGGCCGGCGAGCAGTACTTC
NA,13,TRBV5-1,NA,TRBJ2-7,CASSDDTSYEQYF,TGCGCCAGCAGCGACGACACTTCCTACGAGCAGTACTTC
once,14,TRBV5-6,NA,TRBJ1-1,CASSLFWGGTEAFF,TGTGCCAGCAGCTTGTTCTGGGGTGGAACTGAAGCTTTCTTT
NA,15,TRBV10-3,TRBD1,TRBJ1-2,CAIRADGTGGEGYTF,TGTGCCATCAGGGCGGACGGGACAGGGGGCGAGGGCTACACCTTC
NA,13,TRBV6-5,TRBD1,TRBJ1-1,CASSRGTGDGTFF,TGTGCCAGCAGTAGGGGGACAGGGGACGGAACTTTCTTT
once,14,TRBV7-7,NA,TRBJ2-1,CASSSIDRYNEQFF,TGTGCTAGCAGCTCAATCGACAGGTACAATGAGCAGTTCTTC
NA,13,TRBV5-6,NA,TRBJ2-7,CASSFFDLAWQYF,TGTGCCAGCAGCTTTTTCGATCTAGCGTGGCAGTACTTC
NA,16,TRBV19,TRBD1,TRBJ2-1,CASSEGGGLPYNEQFF,TGTGCCAGTAGTGAAGGGGGCGGCCTACCCTACAATGAGCAGTTCTTC
NA,15,TRBV4-3,NA,TRBJ2-4,CASSQDRGYGNIQYF,TGCGCCAGCAGCCAAGATCGAGGTTACGGGAACATTCAGTACTTC
NA,14,TRBV28,NA,TRBJ2-2,CASSFQRNTGELFF,TGTGCCAGCAGTTTTCAGCGGAACACCGGGGAGCTGTTTTTT
NA,14,TRBV2,TRBD1,TRBJ1-5,CASSGQGQGQPQHF,TGTGCCAGCAGTGGACAGGGGCAGGGACAGCCCCAGCATTTT